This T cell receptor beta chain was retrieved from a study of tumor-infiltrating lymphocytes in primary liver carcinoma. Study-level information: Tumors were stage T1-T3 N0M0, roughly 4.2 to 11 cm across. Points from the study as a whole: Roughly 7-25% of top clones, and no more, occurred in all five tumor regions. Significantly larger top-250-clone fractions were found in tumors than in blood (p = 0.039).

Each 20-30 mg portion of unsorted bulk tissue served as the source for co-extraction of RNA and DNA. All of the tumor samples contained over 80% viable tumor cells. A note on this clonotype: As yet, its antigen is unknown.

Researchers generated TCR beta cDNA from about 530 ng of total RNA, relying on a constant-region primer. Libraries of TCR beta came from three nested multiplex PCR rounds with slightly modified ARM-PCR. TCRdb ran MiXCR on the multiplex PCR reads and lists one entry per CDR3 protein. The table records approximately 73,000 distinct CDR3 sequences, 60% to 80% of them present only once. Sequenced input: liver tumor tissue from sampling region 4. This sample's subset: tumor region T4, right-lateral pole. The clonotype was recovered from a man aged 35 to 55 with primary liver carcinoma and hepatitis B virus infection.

For the CDR3, the DNA is TGCAGCGTCGGTGGGGACACGCCTAACTATGGCTACACCTTC. Translated, it gives CSVGGDTPNYGYTF. This sequence joins TRBV29-1 and TRBJ1-2; D possibly corresponds to TRBD1 (6 bases). CDR3 length: 14 residues. The V gene's germline CDR1 is SQVTM and CDR2 ANQGSEA. The V and J ends lost 6 bases and 0 bases respectively, with 14 bases between them.